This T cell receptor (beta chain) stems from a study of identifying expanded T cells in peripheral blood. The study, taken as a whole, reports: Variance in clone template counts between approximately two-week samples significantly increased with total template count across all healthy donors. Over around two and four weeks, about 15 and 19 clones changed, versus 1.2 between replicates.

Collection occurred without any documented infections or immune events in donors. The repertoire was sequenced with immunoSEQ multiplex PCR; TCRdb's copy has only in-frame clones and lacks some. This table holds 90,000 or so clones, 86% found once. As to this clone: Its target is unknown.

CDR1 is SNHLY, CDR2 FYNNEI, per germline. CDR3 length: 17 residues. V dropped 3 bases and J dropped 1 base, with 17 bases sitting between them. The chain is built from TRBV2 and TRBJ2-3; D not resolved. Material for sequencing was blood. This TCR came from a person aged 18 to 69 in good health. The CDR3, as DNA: TGTGCCAGCAGTGAGTCTCAGGCTCAACGTGGCACAGATACGCAGTATTTT. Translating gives CASSESQAQRGTDTQYF.